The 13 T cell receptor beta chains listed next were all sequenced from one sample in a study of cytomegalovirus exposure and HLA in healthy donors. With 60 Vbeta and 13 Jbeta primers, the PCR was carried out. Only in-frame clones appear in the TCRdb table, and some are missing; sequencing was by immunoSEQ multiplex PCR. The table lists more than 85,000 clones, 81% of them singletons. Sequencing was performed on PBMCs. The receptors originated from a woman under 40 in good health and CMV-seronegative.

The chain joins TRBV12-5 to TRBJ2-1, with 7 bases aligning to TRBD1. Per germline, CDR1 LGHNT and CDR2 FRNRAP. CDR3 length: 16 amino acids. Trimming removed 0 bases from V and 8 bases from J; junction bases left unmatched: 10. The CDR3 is CASGLVQGSGIHEQFF. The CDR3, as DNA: TGTGCTAGTGGTTTGGTACAGGGGTCGGGCATCCATGAGCAGTTCTTC.

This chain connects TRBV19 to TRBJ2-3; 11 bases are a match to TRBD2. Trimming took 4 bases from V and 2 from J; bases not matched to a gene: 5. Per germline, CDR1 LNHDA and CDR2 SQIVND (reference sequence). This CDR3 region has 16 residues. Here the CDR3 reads CASSTIAGGNTDTQYF. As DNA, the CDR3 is TGTGCCAGTAGTACTATAGCGGGAGGGAACACAGATACGCAGTATTTT.

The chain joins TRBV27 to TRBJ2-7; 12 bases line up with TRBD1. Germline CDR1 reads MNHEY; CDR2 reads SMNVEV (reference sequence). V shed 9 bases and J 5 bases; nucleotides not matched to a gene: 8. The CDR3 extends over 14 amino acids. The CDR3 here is CASSPGTGGHEQYF. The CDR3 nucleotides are TGTGCCAGTAGCCCCGGGACAGGGGGCCACGAGCAGTACTTC.

CDR3: CASSLGSGLAGLFPTGELFF. The CDR3 DNA reads TGTGCCAGCAGCTTAGGATCGGGACTAGCGGGCTTATTTCCCACCGGGGAGCTGTTTTTT. The genes are TRBV11-3 and TRBJ2-2; TRBD2 matches 12 bases. Trimming at V came to 1 base and at J to 4 bases, leaving 13 bases not matched to a gene. CDR1 is SGHNT, CDR2 YENEEA, per germline. The CDR3 length is 20 residues.

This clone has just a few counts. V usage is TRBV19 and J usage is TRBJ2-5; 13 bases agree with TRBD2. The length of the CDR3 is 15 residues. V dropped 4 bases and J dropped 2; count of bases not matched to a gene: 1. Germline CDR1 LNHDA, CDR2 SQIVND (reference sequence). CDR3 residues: CASSRGLAGQETQYF. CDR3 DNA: TGTGCCAGTAGTAGGGGACTAGCGGGGCAAGAGACCCAGTACTTC.

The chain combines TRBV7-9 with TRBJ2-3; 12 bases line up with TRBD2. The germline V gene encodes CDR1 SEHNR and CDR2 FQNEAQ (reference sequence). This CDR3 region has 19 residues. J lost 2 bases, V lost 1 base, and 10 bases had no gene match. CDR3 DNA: TGTGCCAGCAGCTTAGTACTAGCGGGAGGCCGAACCTACACAGATACGCAGTATTTT. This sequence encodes CASSLVLAGGRTYTDTQYF. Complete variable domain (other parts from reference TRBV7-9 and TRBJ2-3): DTGVSQNPRHKITKRGQNVTFRCDPISEHNRLYWYRQTLGQGPEFLTYFQNEAQLEKSRLLSDRFSAERPKGSFSTLEIQRTEQGDSAMYLCASSLVLAGGRTYTDTQYFGPGTRLTVL.

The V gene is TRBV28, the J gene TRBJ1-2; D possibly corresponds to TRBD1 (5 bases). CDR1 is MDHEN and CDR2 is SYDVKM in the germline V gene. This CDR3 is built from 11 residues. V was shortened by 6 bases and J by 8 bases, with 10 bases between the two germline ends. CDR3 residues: CASRLGPGYTF. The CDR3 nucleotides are TGTGCCAGCAGGTTGGGGCCGGGCTACACCTTC.

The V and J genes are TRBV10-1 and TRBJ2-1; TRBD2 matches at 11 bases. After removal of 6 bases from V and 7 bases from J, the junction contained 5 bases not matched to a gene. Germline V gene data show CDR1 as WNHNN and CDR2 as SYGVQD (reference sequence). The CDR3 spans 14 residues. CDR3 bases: TGCGCCAGCAGCCCGGGACTAGCGGTGAATGAGCAGTTCTTC. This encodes CASSPGLAVNEQFF.

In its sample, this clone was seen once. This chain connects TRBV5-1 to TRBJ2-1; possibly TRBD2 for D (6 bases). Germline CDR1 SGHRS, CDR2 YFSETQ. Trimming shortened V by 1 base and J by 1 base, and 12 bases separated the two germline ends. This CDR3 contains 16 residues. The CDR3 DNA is TGCGCCAGCAGCTTGACCCTAGCGAGTTCCTACAATGAGCAGTTCTTC. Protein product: CASSLTLASSYNEQFF. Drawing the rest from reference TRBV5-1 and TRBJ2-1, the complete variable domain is KAGVTQTPRYLIKTRGQQVTLSCSPISGHRSVSWYQQTPGQGLQFLFEYFSETQRNKGNFPGRFSGRQFSNSRSEMNVSTLELGDSALYLCASSLTLASSYNEQFFGPGTRLTVL.

CDR3: CRVTGPTNYGYTF. The CDR3 nucleotides read TGCAGGGTCACAGGGCCTACTAACTATGGCTACACCTTC. The rearrangement joins TRBV29-1 to TRBJ1-2, with TRBD1 as a possible D gene (6 bases). The CDR3 runs 13 residues. Germline CDR1 SQVTM, CDR2 ANQGSEA.

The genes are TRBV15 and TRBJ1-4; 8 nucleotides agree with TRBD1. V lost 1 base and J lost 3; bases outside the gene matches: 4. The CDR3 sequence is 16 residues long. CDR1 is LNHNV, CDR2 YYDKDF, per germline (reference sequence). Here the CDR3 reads CATSRGTGPSNEKLFF. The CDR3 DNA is TGTGCCACCAGCAGAGGGACAGGGCCATCTAATGAAAAACTGTTTTTT.

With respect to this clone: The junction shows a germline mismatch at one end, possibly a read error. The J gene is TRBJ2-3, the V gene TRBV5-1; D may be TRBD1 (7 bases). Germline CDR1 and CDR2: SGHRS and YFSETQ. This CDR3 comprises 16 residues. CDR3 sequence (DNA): TGCGCCAGCAGCTTGGAGTTTATCGTTGGAGACAGGGAGGCTTTTTTT. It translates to CASSLEFIVGDREAFF.

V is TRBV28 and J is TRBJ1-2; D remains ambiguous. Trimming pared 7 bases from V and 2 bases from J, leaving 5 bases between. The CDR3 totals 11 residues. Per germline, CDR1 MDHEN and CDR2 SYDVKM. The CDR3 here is CASNGNYGYTF. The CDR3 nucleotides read TGTGCCAGCAACGGGAACTATGGCTACACCTTC.